This TCR beta chain was identified during a study of T-cell reconstitution after alpha-beta-depleted transplantation in children. There are 13 residues in the CDR3. Trimming pared 3 bases from V and 10 bases from J, leaving 10 bases between. Looked up from germline, CDR1 is LNHDA and CDR2 is SQIVND (reference sequence). Unique molecular identifiers were built into the TCRbeta library. TCRdb reprocessed the PCR reads with MiXCR, giving one entry per CDR3 protein. The repertoire holds some 520,000 distinct CDR3 sequences, with 32% as singletons. The receptor comes from a human donor who donated a stem cell graft to a child with aplastic anemia. The chain carries TRBV19 and TRBJ1-6, with D unresolved. The sample in question was PBMCs from the stem cell graft donor, obtained from the stem cell graft. The CDR3 coding sequence is TGTGCCAGTAGTATGGTACGAGCCTCACCCCTCCACTTT. Translation gives CASSMVRASPLHF.